The clone carrying this T cell receptor (beta chain) was seen just once. Its antigen remains unidentified. This sample is part of a study of T cells in Graves' hyperthyroidism and ophthalmopathy. Notes on the study in general: A 13 V-J signature model discriminated ophthalmopathy versus stable hyperthyroidism.

Clinical symptoms, serum thyroxine and TRAb, thyroid ultrasound and orbital computed tomography together formed the diagnostic basis. The PBMCs studied were ones that came from about 10 ml fresh peripheral blood. The trim removed 4 bases at V and 8 bases at J, leaving 12 bases unmatched. The CDR3 is made up of 16 amino acids. CDR1 and CDR2 from the germline V gene are SGHRS and YFSETQ. Researchers took RNA transcripts and amplified the TCR beta CDR3 regions from them. Using the HTBI primer set, a first-round RT-PCR was run on the TCR CDR3. TCRdb recomputed calls from the multiplex PCR reads with MiXCR, one row per CDR3 protein. The sample shows under 550,000 distinct CDR3 sequences, 20% of them seen only once.

This TCR came from a man aged 40-49 years with Graves' ophthalmopathy. Sequenced: blood. The chain carries TRBV5-1 and TRBJ2-1; 10 nucleotides line up with TRBD1. The CDR3 DNA reads as TGCGCCAGCAGCGTGGGACAGGGGTTTGATGGCTATGAGCAGTTCTTC. Protein: CASSVGQGFDGYEQFF.